This T cell receptor beta chain came from a study of CD8 T cells in ankylosing spondylitis. Using its own MiXCR run on the 5' RACE reads, TCRdb lists one record per CDR3 protein. The sample includes over 110,000 distinct CDR3 sequences, roughly 8.3% seen only once; the top ten take 7.3%. Study-level points and caveats: In ankylosing spondylitis patients, matched synovial fluid reportedly showed significant enrichment of disease-linked clones. A subset of motif variants has previously been described in the synovial fluid and blood of reactive arthritis. Within peripheral blood, clones linked to disease were CD8+ and relatively rare.

Per germline, CDR1 SGHTA and CDR2 FQGNSA. The CDR3 extends over 15 amino acids. J lost 4 bases, V lost 8 bases, and 11 bases had no gene match. This clonotype was counted many times. What it binds is unknown. The TCR was taken from a male donor with ankylosing spondylitis. The chain is built from TRBV7-2 and TRBJ2-3, with 8 bases identical to TRBD1. The sequencing sample was made of synovial fluid, either unsorted or a sorted T cell fraction (not recorded which). The CDR3 loop reads CASGMNRGFADTQYF. CDR3 sequence (DNA): TGTGCCAGCGGTATGAACAGGGGGTTTGCAGATACGCAGTATTTT.